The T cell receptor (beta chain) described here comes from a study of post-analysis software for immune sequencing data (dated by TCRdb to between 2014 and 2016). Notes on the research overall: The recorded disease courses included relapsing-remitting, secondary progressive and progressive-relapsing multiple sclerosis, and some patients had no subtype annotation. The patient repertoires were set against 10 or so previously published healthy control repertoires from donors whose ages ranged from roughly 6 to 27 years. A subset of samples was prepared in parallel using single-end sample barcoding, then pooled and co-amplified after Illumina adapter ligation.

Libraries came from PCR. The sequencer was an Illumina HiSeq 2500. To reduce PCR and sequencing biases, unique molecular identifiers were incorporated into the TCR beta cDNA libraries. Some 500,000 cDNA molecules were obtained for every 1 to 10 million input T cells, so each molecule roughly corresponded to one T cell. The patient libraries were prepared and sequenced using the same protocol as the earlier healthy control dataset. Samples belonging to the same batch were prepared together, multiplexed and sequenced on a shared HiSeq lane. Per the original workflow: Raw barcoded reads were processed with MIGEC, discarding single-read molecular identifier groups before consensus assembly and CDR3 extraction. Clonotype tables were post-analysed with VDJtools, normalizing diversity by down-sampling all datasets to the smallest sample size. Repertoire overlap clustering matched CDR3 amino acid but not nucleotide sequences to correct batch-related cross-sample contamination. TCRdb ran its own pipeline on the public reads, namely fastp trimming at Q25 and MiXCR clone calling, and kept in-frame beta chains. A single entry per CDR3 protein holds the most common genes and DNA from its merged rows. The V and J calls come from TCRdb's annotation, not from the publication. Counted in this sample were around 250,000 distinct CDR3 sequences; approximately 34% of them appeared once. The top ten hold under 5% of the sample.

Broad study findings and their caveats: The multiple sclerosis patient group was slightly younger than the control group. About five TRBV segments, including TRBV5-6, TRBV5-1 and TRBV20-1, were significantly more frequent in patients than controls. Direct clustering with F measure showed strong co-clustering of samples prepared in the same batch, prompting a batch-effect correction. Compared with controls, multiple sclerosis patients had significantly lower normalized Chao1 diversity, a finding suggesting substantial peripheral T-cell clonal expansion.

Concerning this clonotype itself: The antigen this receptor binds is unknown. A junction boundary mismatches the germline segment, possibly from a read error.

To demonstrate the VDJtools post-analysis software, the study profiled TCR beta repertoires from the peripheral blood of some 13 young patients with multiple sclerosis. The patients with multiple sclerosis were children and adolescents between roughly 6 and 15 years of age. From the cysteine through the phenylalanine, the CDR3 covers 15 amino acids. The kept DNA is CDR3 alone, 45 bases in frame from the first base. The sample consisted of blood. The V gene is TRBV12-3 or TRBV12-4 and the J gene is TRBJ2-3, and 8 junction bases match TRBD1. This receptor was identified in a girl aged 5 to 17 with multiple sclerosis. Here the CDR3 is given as CASSYTGGSADTQYF. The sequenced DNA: TGTGCCAGCAGTTATACAGGGGGGAGCGCAGATACGCAATATTTT.